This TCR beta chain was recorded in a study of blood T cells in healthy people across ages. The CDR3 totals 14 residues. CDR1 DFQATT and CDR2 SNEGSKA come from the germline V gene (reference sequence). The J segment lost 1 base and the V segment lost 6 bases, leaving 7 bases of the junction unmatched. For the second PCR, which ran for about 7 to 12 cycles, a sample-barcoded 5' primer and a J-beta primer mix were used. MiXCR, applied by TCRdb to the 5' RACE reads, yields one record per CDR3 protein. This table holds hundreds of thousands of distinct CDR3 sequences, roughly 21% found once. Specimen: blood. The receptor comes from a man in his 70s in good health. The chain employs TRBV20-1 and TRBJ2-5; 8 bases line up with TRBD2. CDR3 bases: TGCAGTGCACACCATACTAGCGGCCAAGAGACCCAGTACTTC. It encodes CSAHHTSGQETQYF.